Relative to its sample, the clone carrying this T cell receptor beta chain is medium-sized. First-strand cDNA relied on TRAV- and TRBV-specific primers spanning alpha and beta chains. A constant-region primer paired with the V-primer adapter amplified TCRs over about 19 PCR cycles. Each CDR3 protein gets one entry after TCRdb re-called the reads with MiXCR. The sample records approximately 42,000 distinct CDR3 sequences, less than 30% being singletons. Specified time point: after trial treatment. Treatment indicated: LDRT plus nivolumab, ipilimumab, low-dose cyclophosphamide and aspirin (RACIN trial). These data are taken from a study of low-dose radiotherapy and immunotherapy resistance in tumors. The overall study: Intravenous cyclophosphamide 200 mg/m2 was given every two weeks, one day before radiation and immunotherapy. Daily intake of oral aspirin 300 mg by patients lasted four cycles and began on cycle 1 day 1.

Germline assignment: CDR1 LGHDT and CDR2 YNNKEL (reference sequence). The ends were cut back, 1 base at V and 5 bases at J, with 12 bases in the middle. The CDR3 has 15 residues. The chain combines TRBV3-1 with TRBJ2-1; D gene unclear. This clonotype was sampled from a male donor with prostate cancer. Specimen: PBMCs, collected after low-dose radiotherapy plus immunotherapy. The CDR3 here is CASSQALALHNEQFF. The CDR3 region has the DNA TGTGCCAGCAGCCAAGCTCTGGCTCTCCACAATGAGCAGTTCTTC.